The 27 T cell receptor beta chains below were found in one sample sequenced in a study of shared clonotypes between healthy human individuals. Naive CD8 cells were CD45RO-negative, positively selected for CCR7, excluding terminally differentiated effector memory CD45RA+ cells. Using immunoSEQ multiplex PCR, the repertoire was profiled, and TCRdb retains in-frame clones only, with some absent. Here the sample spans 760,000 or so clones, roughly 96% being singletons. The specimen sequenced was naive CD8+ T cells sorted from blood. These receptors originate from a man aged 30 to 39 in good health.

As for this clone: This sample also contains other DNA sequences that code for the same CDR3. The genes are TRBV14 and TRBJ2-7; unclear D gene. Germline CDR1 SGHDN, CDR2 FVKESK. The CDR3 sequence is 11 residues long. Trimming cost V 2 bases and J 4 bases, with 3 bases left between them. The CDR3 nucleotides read TGTGCCAGCAGCCAAAGTTACGAGCAGTACTTC. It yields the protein CASSQSYEQYF.

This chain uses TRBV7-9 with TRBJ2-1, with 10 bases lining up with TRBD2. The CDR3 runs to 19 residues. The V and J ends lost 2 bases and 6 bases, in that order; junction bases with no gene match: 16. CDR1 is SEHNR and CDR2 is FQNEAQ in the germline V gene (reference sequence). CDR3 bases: TGTGCCAGCAGCTTACTCGAGCGGGAGGGCCAAACAATCACCAATGAGCAGTTCTTC. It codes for CASSLLEREGQTITNEQFF.

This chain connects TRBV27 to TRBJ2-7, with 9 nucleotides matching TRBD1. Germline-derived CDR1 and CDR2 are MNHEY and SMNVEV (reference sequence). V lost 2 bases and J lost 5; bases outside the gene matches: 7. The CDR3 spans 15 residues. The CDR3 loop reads CASSLGTGGTNEQYF. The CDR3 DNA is TGTGCCAGCAGTTTAGGCACAGGGGGCACGAACGAGCAGTACTTC.

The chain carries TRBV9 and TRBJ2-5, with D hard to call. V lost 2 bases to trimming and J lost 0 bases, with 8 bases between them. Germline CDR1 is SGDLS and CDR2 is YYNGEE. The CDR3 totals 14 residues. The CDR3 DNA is TGTGCCAGCAGCGTGTCCCCGTACCAAGAGACCCAGTACTTC. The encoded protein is CASSVSPYQETQYF.

The CDR3 DNA follows: TGTGCCAGCAGGCCATCCGGGACAGCGAACACTGAAGCTTTCTTT. Protein: CASRPSGTANTEAFF. The rearrangement joins TRBV7-8 to TRBJ1-1; 7 positions match TRBD1. Germline V gene data show CDR1 as SGHVS and CDR2 as FQNEAQ. V shed 6 bases, J shed 1 base, and the junction held 8 bases outside the gene matches. This CDR3 has 15 residues.

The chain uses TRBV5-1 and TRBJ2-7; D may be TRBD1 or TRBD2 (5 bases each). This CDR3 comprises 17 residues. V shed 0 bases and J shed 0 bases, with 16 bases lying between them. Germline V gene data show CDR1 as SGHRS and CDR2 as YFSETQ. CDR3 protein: CASSLANSGRSSYEQYF. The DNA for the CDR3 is TGCGCCAGCAGCTTGGCCAATTCGGGACGGAGCTCCTACGAGCAGTACTTC.

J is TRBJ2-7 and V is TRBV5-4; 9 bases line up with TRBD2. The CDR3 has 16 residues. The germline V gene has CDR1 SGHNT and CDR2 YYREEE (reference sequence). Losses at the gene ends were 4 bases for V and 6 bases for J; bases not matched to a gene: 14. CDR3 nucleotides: TGTGCCAGCAGCCCTGATATAGCGGGAGTGGTGTCCGAGCAGTACTTC. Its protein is CASSPDIAGVVSEQYF.

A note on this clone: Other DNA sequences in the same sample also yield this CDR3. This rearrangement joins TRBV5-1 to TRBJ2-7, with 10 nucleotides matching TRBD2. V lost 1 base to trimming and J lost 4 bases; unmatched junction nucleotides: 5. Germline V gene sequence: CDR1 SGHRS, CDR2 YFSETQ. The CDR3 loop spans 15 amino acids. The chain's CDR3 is CASSLTGTSVYEQYF. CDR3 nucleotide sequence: TGCGCCAGCAGCTTGACCGGGACTAGCGTGTACGAGCAGTACTTC.

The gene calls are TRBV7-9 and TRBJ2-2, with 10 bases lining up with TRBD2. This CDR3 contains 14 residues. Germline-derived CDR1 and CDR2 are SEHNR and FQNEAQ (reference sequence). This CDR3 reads CANLLLAGPGELFF. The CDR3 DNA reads TGTGCTAACCTCCTACTAGCGGGGCCCGGGGAGCTGTTTTTT.

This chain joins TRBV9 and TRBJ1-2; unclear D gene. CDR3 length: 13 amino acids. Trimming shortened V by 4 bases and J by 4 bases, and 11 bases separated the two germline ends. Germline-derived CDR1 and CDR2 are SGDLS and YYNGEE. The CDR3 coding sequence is TGTGCCAGCAGCACCCGGGAGTTCTATGGCTACACCTTC. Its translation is CASSTREFYGYTF.

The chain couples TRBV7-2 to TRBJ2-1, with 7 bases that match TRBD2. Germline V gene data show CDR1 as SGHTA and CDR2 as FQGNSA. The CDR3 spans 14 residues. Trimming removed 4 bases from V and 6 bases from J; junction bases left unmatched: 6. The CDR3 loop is CASSWSASGNEQFF. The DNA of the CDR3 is TGTGCCAGCAGCTGGTCTGCTAGCGGCAATGAGCAGTTCTTC.

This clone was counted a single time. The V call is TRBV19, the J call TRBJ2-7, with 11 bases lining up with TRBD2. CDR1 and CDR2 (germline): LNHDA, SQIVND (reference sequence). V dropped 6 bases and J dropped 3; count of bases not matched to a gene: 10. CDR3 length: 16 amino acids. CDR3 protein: CASRPYLAGGDYEQYF. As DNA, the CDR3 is TGTGCCAGTAGACCTTACCTAGCGGGAGGTGACTACGAGCAGTACTTC.

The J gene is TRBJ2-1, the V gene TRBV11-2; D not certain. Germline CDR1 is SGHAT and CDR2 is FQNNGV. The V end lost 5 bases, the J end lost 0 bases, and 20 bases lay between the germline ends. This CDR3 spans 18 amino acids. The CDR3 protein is CASSRYMSDLSSYNEQFF. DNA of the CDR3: TGTGCCAGCAGCCGCTACATGTCCGACTTAAGCTCCTACAATGAGCAGTTCTTC.

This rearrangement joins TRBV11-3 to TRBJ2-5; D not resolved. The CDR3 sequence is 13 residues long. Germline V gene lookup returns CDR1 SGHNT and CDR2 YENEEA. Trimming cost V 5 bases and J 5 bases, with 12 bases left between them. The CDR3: CASSIAGFETQYF. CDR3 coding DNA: TGTGCCAGCAGCATTGCTGGTTTCGAGACCCAGTACTTC.

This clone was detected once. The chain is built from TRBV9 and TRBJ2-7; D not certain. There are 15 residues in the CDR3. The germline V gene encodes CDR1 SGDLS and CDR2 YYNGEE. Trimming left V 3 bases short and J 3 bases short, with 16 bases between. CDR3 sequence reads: CASSASSNLLYEQYF. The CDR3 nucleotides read TGTGCCAGCAGCGCGAGCTCCAACCTCCTCTACGAGCAGTACTTC.

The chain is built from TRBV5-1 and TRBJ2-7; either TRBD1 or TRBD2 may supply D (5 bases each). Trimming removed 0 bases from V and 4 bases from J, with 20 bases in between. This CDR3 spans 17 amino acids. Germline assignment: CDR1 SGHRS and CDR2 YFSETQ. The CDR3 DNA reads TGCGCCAGCAGCTTGGGGGACCAGGGACCATATTGGTACGAGCAGTACTTC. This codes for CASSLGDQGPYWYEQYF.

The chain's CDR3 is CASSFPGLSYEQYF. The CDR3 nucleotides are TGTGCCAGCAGCTTTCCGGGACTGAGCTACGAGCAGTACTTC. The chain employs TRBV5-8 and TRBJ2-7; D perhaps matches TRBD2 (6 bases). This CDR3 has 14 amino acids. CDR1 is SGHTS and CDR2 is YDEGEE in the germline V gene. With 2 bases removed from V and 3 bases from J, the gap between germline ends came to 12 bases.

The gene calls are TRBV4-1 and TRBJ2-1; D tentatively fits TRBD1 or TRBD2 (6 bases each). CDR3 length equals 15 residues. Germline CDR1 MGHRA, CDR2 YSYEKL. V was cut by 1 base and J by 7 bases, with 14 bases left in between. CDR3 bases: TGCGCCAGCAGCCAAGTAGGGGGGCTCCTTAATGAGCAGTTCTTC. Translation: CASSQVGGLLNEQFF.

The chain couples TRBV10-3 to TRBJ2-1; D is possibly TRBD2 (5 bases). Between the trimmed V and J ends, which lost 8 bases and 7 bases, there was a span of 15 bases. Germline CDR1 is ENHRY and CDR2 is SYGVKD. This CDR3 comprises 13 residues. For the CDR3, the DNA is TGTGCCATCGATCCCTCGGGATGGAATGAGCAGTTCTTC. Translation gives CAIDPSGWNEQFF.

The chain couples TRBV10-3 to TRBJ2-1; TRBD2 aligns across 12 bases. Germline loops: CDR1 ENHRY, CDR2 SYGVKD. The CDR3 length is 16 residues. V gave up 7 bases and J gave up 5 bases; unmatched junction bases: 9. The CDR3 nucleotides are TGTGCCATCACCAGAACTAGCGGGAGGTCTCACAATGAGCAGTTCTTC. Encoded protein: CAITRTSGRSHNEQFF.

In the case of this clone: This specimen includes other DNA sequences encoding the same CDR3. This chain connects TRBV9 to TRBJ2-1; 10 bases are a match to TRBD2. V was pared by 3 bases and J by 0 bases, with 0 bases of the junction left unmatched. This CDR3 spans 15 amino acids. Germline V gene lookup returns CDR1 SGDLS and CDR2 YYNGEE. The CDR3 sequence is CASSASGSSYNEQFF. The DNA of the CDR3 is TGTGCCAGCAGCGCTAGCGGGAGCTCCTACAATGAGCAGTTCTTC.

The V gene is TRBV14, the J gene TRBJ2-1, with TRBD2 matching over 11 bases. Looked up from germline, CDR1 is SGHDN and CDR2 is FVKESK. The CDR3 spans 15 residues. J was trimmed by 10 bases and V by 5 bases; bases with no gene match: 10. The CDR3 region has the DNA TGTGCCAGCAGCGACGTACTAGCGGGAGCTCTCGAGCAGTTCTTC. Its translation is CASSDVLAGALEQFF.

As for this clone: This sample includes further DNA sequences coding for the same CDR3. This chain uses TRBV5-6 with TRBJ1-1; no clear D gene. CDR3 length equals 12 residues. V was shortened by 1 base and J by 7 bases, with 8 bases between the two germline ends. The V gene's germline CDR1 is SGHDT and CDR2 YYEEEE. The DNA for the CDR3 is TGTGCCAGCAGCTTGCAAGGGCGTGAAGCTTTCTTT. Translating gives CASSLQGREAFF.

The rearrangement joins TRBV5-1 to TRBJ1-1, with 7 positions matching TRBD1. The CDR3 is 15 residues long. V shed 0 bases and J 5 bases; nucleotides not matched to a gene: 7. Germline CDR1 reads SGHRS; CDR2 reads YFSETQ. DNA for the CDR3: TGCGCCAGCAGCTTGGATCCAGGGGGGGCGACTGAAGCTTTCTTT. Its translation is CASSLDPGGATEAFF. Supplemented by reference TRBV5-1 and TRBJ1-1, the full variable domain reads KAGVTQTPRYLIKTRGQQVTLSCSPISGHRSVSWYQQTPGQGLQFLFEYFSETQRNKGNFPGRFSGRQFSNSRSEMNVSTLELGDSALYLCASSLDPGGATEAFFGQGTRLTVV.

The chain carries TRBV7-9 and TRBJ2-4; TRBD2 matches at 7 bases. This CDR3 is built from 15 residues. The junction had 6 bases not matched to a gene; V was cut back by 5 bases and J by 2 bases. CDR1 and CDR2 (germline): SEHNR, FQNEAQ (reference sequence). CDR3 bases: TGTGCCAGCAGCCCGGCGGGAGACTCCAAAAACATTCAGTACTTC. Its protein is CASSPAGDSKNIQYF.

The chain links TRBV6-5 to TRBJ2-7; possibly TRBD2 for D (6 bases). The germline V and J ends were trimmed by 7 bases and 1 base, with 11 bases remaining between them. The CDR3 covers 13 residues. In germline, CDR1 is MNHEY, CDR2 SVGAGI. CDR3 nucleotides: TGTGCCAGCACCCGGGACTTTTCCTACGAGCAGTACTTC. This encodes CASTRDFSYEQYF.

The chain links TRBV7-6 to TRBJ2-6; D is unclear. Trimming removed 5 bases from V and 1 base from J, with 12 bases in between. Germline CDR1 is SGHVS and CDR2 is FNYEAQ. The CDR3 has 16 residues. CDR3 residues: CASSGTLKSGANVLTF. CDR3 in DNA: TGTGCCAGCAGCGGTACCCTAAAATCTGGGGCCAACGTCCTGACTTTC.